The 32 T cell receptor beta chains below come from one sample, sequenced in a study of blood T cell repertoires in COVID-19. The method was immunoSEQ multiplex PCR; TCRdb's version includes in-frame clones alone and lacks a portion of them. The profile shows over 55,000 clones, about four fifths of them singletons. The sequenced material came from peripheral blood. The source of these receptors is a man in his forties or fifties with active COVID-19.

The chain carries TRBV6-5 and TRBJ1-1; TRBD1 might be the D (6 bases). The CDR3 spans 13 residues. Germline CDR1 is MNHEY and CDR2 is SVGAGI. V was pared by 5 bases and J by 10 bases, with 17 bases between. The CDR3 region is CASSPGTSVGAFF. CDR3 DNA: TGTGCCAGCAGTCCCGGGACAAGTGTAGGAGCTTTCTTT.

This chain links TRBV12-3 or TRBV12-4 with TRBJ2-5; D may be TRBD1 (5 bases). V was shortened by 5 bases and J by 4 bases, with 11 bases between the two germline ends. The CDR3 totals 13 residues. CDR3 in DNA: TGTGCCAGCAGTCCGGGTAGGGGAGAGACCCAGTACTTC. It codes for CASSPGRGETQYF.

This clone was seen only once. V and J are TRBV7-2 and TRBJ2-3; 12 bases fit TRBD2. The ends lost 5 bases at V and 2 bases at J; junction bases unmatched: 5. The CDR3 contains 16 residues. Germline V gene data show CDR1 as SGHTA and CDR2 as FQGNSA. CDR3 coding DNA: TGTGCCAGCAGCAAGGGACTAGCGGGTGCCACAGATACGCAGTATTTT. Its translation: CASSKGLAGATDTQYF.

CDR3 protein: CASSLGSPGQGIRYEQFF. CDR3 sequence (DNA): TGTGCCAGCAGCTTAGGGTCACCGGGACAGGGAATTAGGTATGAGCAGTTCTTC. The chain carries TRBV7-2 and TRBJ2-1; TRBD1 aligns across 9 bases. Trimming removed 1 base from V and 8 bases from J; junction bases left unmatched: 15. CDR3 length: 18 amino acids. Germline V gene lookup returns CDR1 SGHTA and CDR2 FQGNSA.

The chain carries TRBV4-1 and TRBJ1-1, with a tentative D call TRBD1 (6 bases). This CDR3 contains 15 residues. The germline gives CDR1 MGHRA, CDR2 YSYEKL. V shed 0 bases and J shed 3 bases, with 11 bases lying between them. Written as DNA, the CDR3 is TGCGCCAGCAGCCAAGATGGGGGGGCGGACACTGAAGCTTTCTTT. Translation: CASSQDGGADTEAFF.

CDR3 coding DNA: TGTGCCAGCAGGAGGACAGTAGCCTACGAGCAGTACTTC. Translation gives CASRRTVAYEQYF. This chain joins TRBV6-5 and TRBJ2-7, with D possibly matching TRBD1 (6 bases). The length of the CDR3 is 13 residues. Between the trimmed V and J ends, which lost 6 bases and 2 bases, there was a span of 11 bases. The germline CDR1 and CDR2 sequences are MNHEY and SVGAGI.

This sequence joins TRBV19 and TRBJ1-5; TRBD1 is a possible D gene (5 bases). The CDR3 covers 14 residues. Germline assignment: CDR1 LNHDA and CDR2 SQIVND (reference sequence). V was shortened by 4 bases and J by 3 bases, with 10 bases between the two germline ends. As DNA, the CDR3 is TGTGCCAGTAGTAAACGGGGGTTCAATCAGCCCCAGCATTTT. Protein sequence: CASSKRGFNQPQHF.

CDR3 region: CASSPQGAQGNSPLHF. As DNA, the CDR3 is TGCGCCAGCAGCCCTCAGGGGGCGCAGGGAAATTCACCCCTCCACTTT. The V gene is TRBV4-1, the J gene TRBJ1-6, with 8 bases matching TRBD1. Trimming at V came to 4 bases and at J to 7 bases, leaving 9 bases not matched to a gene. The germline gives CDR1 MGHRA, CDR2 YSYEKL. CDR3 size: 16 residues.

The chain has TRBV9 and TRBJ1-2; possible D gene TRBD1, 6 bases. The CDR3 spans 16 residues. V was shortened by 4 bases and J by 7 bases, with 23 bases between the two germline ends. Germline V CDR1 and CDR2: SGDLS, YYNGEE. CDR3 protein: CASSSIRTARGRGYTF. In nucleotides, the CDR3 is TGTGCCAGCAGCTCGATCAGGACAGCCCGGGGACGTGGCTACACCTTC.

The gene calls are TRBV27 and TRBJ2-6, with D perhaps matching TRBD1 (5 bases). Germline CDR1 and CDR2: MNHEY and SMNVEV (reference sequence). CDR3 length equals 16 residues. Trimming cost V 5 bases and J 2 bases, with 13 bases left between them. Here the CDR3 DNA reads TGTGCCAGCAGTGCCTTGAGGACAACTGGGGCCAACGTCCTGACTTTC. It yields the protein CASSALRTTGANVLTF.

The chain joins TRBV7-3 to TRBJ2-7; 9 bases line up with TRBD1. CDR1 and CDR2 from the germline V gene are SGHTA and FQGTGA. The CDR3 spans 16 residues. The V gene end was trimmed by 7 bases and the J gene end by 2 bases; junction bases not matched to a gene: 12. CDR3 region: CASTIPSGQGTYEQYF. CDR3 nucleotides: TGTGCCAGCACCATTCCTTCGGGACAGGGAACCTACGAGCAGTACTTC. Combining the CDR3 with reference TRBV7-3 and TRBJ2-7 gives the whole variable domain GAGVSQTPSNKVTEKGKYVELRCDPISGHTALYWYRQSLGQGPEFLIYFQGTGAADDSGLPNDRFFAVRPEGSVSTLKIQRTERGDSAVYLCASTIPSGQGTYEQYFGPGTRLTVT.

Only one count was recorded for this clone. V usage is TRBV2 and J usage is TRBJ1-5; D is possibly TRBD1 (5 bases). The CDR3 extends over 15 amino acids. Trimming took 6 bases from V and 3 from J, leaving 15 bases between them. Germline values: CDR1 SNHLY, CDR2 FYNNEI. CDR3 bases: TGTGCCAGCAGGGGGCAGGTAACGGCCAATCAGCCCCAGCATTTT. Translated: CASRGQVTANQPQHF.

The genes are TRBV7-2 and TRBJ2-6; D gene ambiguous. This CDR3 has 17 residues. From germline, CDR1 is SGHTA and CDR2 FQGNSA. Trimming removed 1 base from V and 0 bases from J, with 10 bases in between. The CDR3 bases are TGTGCCAGCAGCTTAGTAGCCACCTCCTCTGGGGCCAACGTCCTGACTTTC. Translating gives CASSLVATSSGANVLTF.

The chain links TRBV5-1 to TRBJ2-2; D unclear. The CDR3 consists of 13 residues. V lost 4 bases to trimming and J lost 4 bases, with 8 bases between them. Germline assignment: CDR1 SGHRS and CDR2 YFSETQ. The CDR3 DNA follows: TGCGCCAGCAGCGAAGCATTCACCGGGGAGCTGTTTTTT. Protein: CASSEAFTGELFF.

The chain joins TRBV5-1 to TRBJ2-7; 11 bases fit TRBD2. J lost 0 bases, V lost 3 bases, and 2 bases had no gene match. Germline V gives CDR1 SGHRS, CDR2 YFSETQ. This CDR3 comprises 15 residues. The CDR3 spells CASSYLAGGSYEQYF. The CDR3 region has the DNA TGCGCCAGCAGCTACCTAGCGGGGGGCTCCTACGAGCAGTACTTC.

This sequence joins TRBV19 and TRBJ2-7, with 9 positions matching TRBD1. The CDR3 extends over 16 amino acids. CDR1 and CDR2 (germline): LNHDA, SQIVND (reference sequence). Trimming removed 1 base from V and 5 bases from J; junction bases left unmatched: 9. CDR3 residues: CASSIASGTGNHEQYF. The CDR3 DNA reads as TGTGCCAGTAGTATAGCCTCCGGGACAGGGAACCACGAGCAGTACTTC.

The chain carries TRBV7-9 and TRBJ2-1, with unresolved D. The V gene lost 5 bases and the J gene lost 12 bases, with 11 bases spanning the gap. The CDR3 has 11 amino acids. Germline-derived CDR1 and CDR2 are SEHNR and FQNEAQ (reference sequence). The CDR3 sequence is CASSTSNMQFF. The CDR3 region has the DNA TGTGCCAGCAGCACGTCTAATATGCAGTTCTTC.

CDR3 DNA sequence: TGTGCCGCGGAAAGGGGGGGCGAGGATGAGCAGTTCTTC. Translation: CAAERGGEDEQFF. V gene TRBV10-3 combines with J gene TRBJ2-1, with D maybe TRBD2 (7 bases). The CDR3 runs 13 residues. Germline CDR1 and CDR2: ENHRY and SYGVKD. V was shortened by 11 bases and J by 8 bases, with 19 bases between the two germline ends.

The chain combines TRBV7-2 with TRBJ2-7; D is perhaps TRBD1 (5 bases). Trimming cost V 3 bases and J 1 base, with 7 bases left between them. The CDR3 consists of 13 residues. Germline V gives CDR1 SGHTA, CDR2 FQGNSA. The CDR3 sequence is CASSFRQSYEQYF. The CDR3 DNA reads as TGTGCCAGCAGCTTCCGACAGTCCTACGAGCAGTACTTC.

This chain joins TRBV7-9 and TRBJ2-1; perhaps TRBD1 as D (6 bases). Trimming cost V 5 bases and J 7 bases, with 9 bases left between them. The CDR3 contains 12 residues. The germline V gene has CDR1 SEHNR and CDR2 FQNEAQ (reference sequence). CDR3 residues: CASSTDRNEQFF. The CDR3 nucleotides read TGTGCCAGCAGCACAGACAGGAATGAGCAGTTCTTC.

The rearrangement uses TRBV5-1 and TRBJ2-7; TRBD1 matches 7 bases. Germline CDR1 and CDR2: SGHRS and YFSETQ. This CDR3 has 13 residues. J gave up 4 bases and V 4 bases, and 5 bases lay outside the gene matches. The CDR3 loop is CASSRDRDYEQYF. DNA for the CDR3: TGCGCCAGCAGCAGGGACAGAGATTACGAGCAGTACTTC. Full variable domain (outside the CDR3, taken from reference TRBV5-1 and TRBJ2-7): KAGVTQTPRYLIKTRGQQVTLSCSPISGHRSVSWYQQTPGQGLQFLFEYFSETQRNKGNFPGRFSGRQFSNSRSEMNVSTLELGDSALYLCASSRDRDYEQYFGPGTRLTVT.

J is TRBJ2-3 and V is TRBV4-1; TRBD2 is a possible D gene (5 bases). The germline V gene encodes CDR1 MGHRA and CDR2 YSYEKL. There are 14 residues in the CDR3. V was shortened by 8 bases and J by 3 bases, with 15 bases between the two germline ends. The CDR3 protein is CASRRPGGTDTQYF. The CDR3 nucleotides are TGCGCCAGCCGCCGTCCCGGAGGTACAGATACGCAGTATTTT.

This chain uses TRBV27 with TRBJ2-2; 9 bases fit TRBD2. Per the germline V gene, CDR1 is MNHEY and CDR2 is SMNVEV (reference sequence). The CDR3 has 19 residues. The V gene end was trimmed by 3 bases and the J gene end by 0 bases; junction bases not matched to a gene: 11. The CDR3 sequence is CASSFVLAGDYANTGELFF. The CDR3 DNA reads as TGTGCCAGCAGTTTCGTTTTAGCGGGGGACTACGCGAACACCGGGGAGCTGTTTTTT.

This rearrangement joins TRBV10-3 to TRBJ2-7; TRBD1 matches 7 bases. With 2 bases clipped from V and 1 base from J, the junction kept 17 bases outside the gene matches. CDR1 and CDR2 (germline): ENHRY, SYGVKD. The CDR3 loop spans 19 amino acids. In nucleotides, the CDR3 is TGTGCCATCAGTGAGGTGGCCCGAAGGCGAGGGGGCCCATCCTACGAGCAGTACTTC. This encodes CAISEVARRRGGPSYEQYF.

J is TRBJ2-3 and V is TRBV19; TRBD1 might be the D (6 bases). Looked up from germline, CDR1 is LNHDA and CDR2 is SQIVND (reference sequence). The V end was cut by 9 bases, the J end by 3 bases, with 16 bases between. The CDR3 is made up of 14 amino acids. This chain's CDR3 is CASARGGWTDTQYF. CDR3 sequence (DNA): TGTGCCAGCGCCAGAGGGGGATGGACAGATACGCAGTATTTT. The variable domain in full, with the rest retrieved from reference TRBV19 and TRBJ2-3, is DGGITQSPKYLFRKEGQNVTLSCEQNLNHDAMYWYRQDPGQGLRLIYYSQIVNDFQKGDIAEGYSVSREKKESFPLTVTSAQKNPTAFYLCASARGGWTDTQYFGPGTRLTVL.

The chain uses TRBV19 and TRBJ2-5, with 11 bases that match TRBD1. V lost 6 bases, J lost 5 bases, and 8 bases stayed unmatched. Germline V gene lookup returns CDR1 LNHDA and CDR2 SQIVND (reference sequence). The CDR3 has 15 amino acids. The CDR3 reads CASSPAGQGGETQYF. In DNA form, the CDR3 reads TGTGCCAGTAGCCCTGCGGGACAGGGGGGGGAGACCCAGTACTTC.

The chain carries TRBV6-5 and TRBJ1-1; no definite D call. Trimming removed 0 bases from V and 1 base from J, with 9 bases in between. The CDR3 contains 15 residues. CDR1 and CDR2 from the germline V gene are MNHEY and SVGAGI. CDR3 bases: TGTGCCAGCAGTTACTCCCGGGTAGGGAACACTGAAGCTTTCTTT. It translates to CASSYSRVGNTEAFF.

V is TRBV11-2 and J is TRBJ1-4; D is perhaps TRBD1 (6 bases). The length of the CDR3 is 15 residues. Germline V gives CDR1 SGHAT, CDR2 FQNNGV. Trimming removed 1 base at V and 2 bases at J, with 8 bases between. The CDR3: CASSLVRGTNEKLFF. As DNA, the CDR3 is TGTGCCAGCAGCTTAGTCAGGGGCACTAATGAAAAACTGTTTTTT.

The J gene is TRBJ2-2, the V gene TRBV24-1, with a weak D call TRBD2 (5 bases). Germline V gene data show CDR1 as KGHDR and CDR2 as SFDVKD. The V gene lost 4 bases and the J gene lost 4 bases, with 18 bases spanning the gap. The CDR3 is 17 residues long. The CDR3 protein is CATSDDSGWDGTGELFF. DNA for the CDR3: TGTGCCACCAGTGACGATTCGGGGTGGGATGGCACCGGGGAGCTGTTTTTT.

Concerning this clone itself: Relative to the germline gene, one junction end is altered; a read error may explain this. The chain uses TRBV7-2 and TRBJ2-2; 8 bases match TRBD2. This CDR3 has 12 amino acids. Germline V gene data show CDR1 as SGHTA and CDR2 as FQGNSA. The CDR3 region is CASSSRSRGGTF. CDR3 DNA: TGTGCCAGCAGCTCGAGGTCTCGGGGGGGGACTTTT.

The chain recombines TRBV6-1 with TRBJ1-1, with 9 bases aligning to TRBD1. This CDR3 is built from 17 residues. J gave up 7 bases and V 4 bases, and 16 bases lay outside the gene matches. Germline V CDR1 and CDR2: MNHNS, SASEGT. Here the CDR3 DNA reads TGTGCCAGCAGTGGCCCCCGACAGGGGGTGGCTCGTGATGAAGCTTTCTTT. Residues: CASSGPRQGVARDEAFF.

The chain joins TRBV7-6 to TRBJ1-1; D is uncertain. Trimming stripped 5 bases from V and 1 base from J, with 14 bases between. The length of the CDR3 is 15 residues. Germline-derived CDR1 and CDR2 are SGHVS and FNYEAQ. The CDR3 DNA reads as TGTGCCAGCAGCCCTAATATAGAAAGGAACACTGAAGCTTTCTTT. This translates into CASSPNIERNTEAFF.